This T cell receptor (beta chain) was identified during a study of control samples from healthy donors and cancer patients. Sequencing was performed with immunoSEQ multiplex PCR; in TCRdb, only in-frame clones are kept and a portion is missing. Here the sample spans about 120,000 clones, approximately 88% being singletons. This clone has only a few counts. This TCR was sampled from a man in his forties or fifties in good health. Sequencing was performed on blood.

CDR3 DNA: TGTGCCAGCGGCCTCCTATCCTACGAGCAGTACTTC. The encoded protein is CASGLLSYEQYF. The chain is built from TRBV6-5 and TRBJ2-7; no definite D call. CDR1 and CDR2 from the germline V gene are MNHEY and SVGAGI. Trimming removed 8 bases from V and 1 base from J, with 9 bases in between. The CDR3 contains 12 residues.